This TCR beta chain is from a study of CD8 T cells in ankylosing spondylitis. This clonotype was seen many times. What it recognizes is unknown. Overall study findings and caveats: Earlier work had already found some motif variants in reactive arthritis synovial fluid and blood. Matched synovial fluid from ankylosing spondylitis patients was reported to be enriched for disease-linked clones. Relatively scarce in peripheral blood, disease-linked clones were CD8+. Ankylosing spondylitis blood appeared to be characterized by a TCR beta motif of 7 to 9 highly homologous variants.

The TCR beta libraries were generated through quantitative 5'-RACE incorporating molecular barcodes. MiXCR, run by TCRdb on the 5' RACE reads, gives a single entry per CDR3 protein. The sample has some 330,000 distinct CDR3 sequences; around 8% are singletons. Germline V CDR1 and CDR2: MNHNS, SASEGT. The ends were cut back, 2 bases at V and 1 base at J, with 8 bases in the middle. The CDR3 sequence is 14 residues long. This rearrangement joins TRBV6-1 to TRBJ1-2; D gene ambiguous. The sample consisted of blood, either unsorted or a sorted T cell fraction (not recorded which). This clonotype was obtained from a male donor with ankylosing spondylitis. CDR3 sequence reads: CASSEQRDNYGYTF. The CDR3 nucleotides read TGTGCCAGCAGTGAACAGAGAGATAACTATGGCTACACCTTC.